Here is one T cell receptor beta chain with its context. Which antigen it targets is not known. Base qualities are not provided; no much larger clone lies one nucleotide away. The data belong to a study of blood T cells in healthy people across ages (dated by TCRdb to about 2015). About the study as a whole: Template switching captured roughly one uniquely barcoded TCR beta cDNA molecule per two T cells in model experiments. Age-related changes in TCR beta repertoire diversity were measured in the study by deep sequencing normalized with unique cDNA molecular identifiers. The donors were divided into four age groups: young (average around 17 years), middle-aged (approximately 41), aged (approximately 64) and long-lived (about 80). To avoid experimental bias, donors of different ages were randomly spread across the sequencing lanes. Two additional independent replicas of 1 million unique cDNA reads from the same blood draw were analyzed for two donors (one aged 18 to 29 and one aged 80 or older).

Receptor amplification or capture employed 5' RACE. Sequenced using an Illumina HiSeq 2500. A second PCR of about 7 to 12 cycles was run with a J-beta primer mix and a sample-barcoded 5' primer. A template-switch 5' adaptor carrying 12 random nucleotides introduced a unique molecular identifier onto each TCR beta cDNA molecule. Each sample yielded at least 3 million CDR3-containing paired-end reads. First-strand cDNA synthesis was performed from all RNA using the Mint cDNA synthesis kit, with priming by a TRBC-specific oligonucleotide. After uracil-DNA glycosylase treatment, a first 18-cycle PCR used universal primers M1SS and BC2_uni_R on all cDNA. The study's own analysis went as follows. For normalization, 1 million high-quality reads were randomly selected from each sample, with every read carrying a distinct molecular identifier. Instead of being binned into consensus sequences, reads with shared molecular identifiers were discarded. MiTCR, run with a Q25 quality threshold and the strictest error-elimination algorithm, handled CDR3 identification, clonotype clustering and error correction. A nonparametric unseen species model with Euler transformation was used to estimate a lower bound on total TCR beta diversity. TCRdb handled the public reads itself, with Q25 trimming in fastp and clone calling in MiXCR, and kept productive beta chains. Each record represents a unique CDR3 protein, reported with the most common genes and DNA among its rows. The V and J calls follow TCRdb's processing rather than the paper's. The sample yields 600,000 to 850,000 distinct CDR3 sequences; roughly 45% were counted once. The ten most abundant clones make up more than 20% of the sample.

The research as a whole found: Because profiling used bulk unsorted PBMCs, naive and antigen-experienced compartments could not be compared conclusively. Estimates of total diversity based on one million sequenced T cells were considered lower bounds and underestimates. As age increased, observed TCR beta diversity per million T cells dropped in a roughly linear way, and a significant reduction was already evident by age about 36. The percentage of naive T cells measured by flow cytometry correlated strongly with observed TCR beta diversity. Donor CMV infection status was unknown, potentially confounding age-related changes in expanded clonotypes. Compared with the aged group, the long-lived group had more naive CD4+ T cells, fewer expanded clones and increased TCR diversity, a pattern suggesting age selection.

Systemically healthy Caucasian individuals from Russia, 39 in total and aged roughly 6 to 95 years, were included as donors. Each donor gave about 9.2 milliliters of peripheral blood, drawn into EDTA-treated Vacutainer tubes. PBMCs were isolated by Ficoll-Paque density-gradient centrifugation, with at least 6.5 million obtained per sample. Total RNA was extracted from PBMCs with Trizol reagent, with at least 6 micrograms obtained per sample. For every donor, flow cytometry on a PBMC aliquot measured the percentage of naive CD45RAhigh/CD27high T cells. The material sequenced was blood. This receptor was identified in a woman between 55 and 75 years old in good health.

At the DNA level, the sequence is TGTGCCAGCAGCTCGGGACTCCATGAGCAGTTCTTC. Its coded protein is CASSSGLHEQFF. Here the chain combines TRBV7-3 and TRBJ2-1; the D gene is possibly TRBD2, with 6 bases matching. V is cut by 4 bases and J by 8 bases, and the space between the germline ends is 9 bases. CDR1 and CDR2 are drawn from the germline V gene: SGHTA, FQGTGA. From cysteine to phenylalanine, the CDR3 is 12 amino acids long. The read is trimmed to its CDR3 DNA, 36 bases read in frame from base 1.